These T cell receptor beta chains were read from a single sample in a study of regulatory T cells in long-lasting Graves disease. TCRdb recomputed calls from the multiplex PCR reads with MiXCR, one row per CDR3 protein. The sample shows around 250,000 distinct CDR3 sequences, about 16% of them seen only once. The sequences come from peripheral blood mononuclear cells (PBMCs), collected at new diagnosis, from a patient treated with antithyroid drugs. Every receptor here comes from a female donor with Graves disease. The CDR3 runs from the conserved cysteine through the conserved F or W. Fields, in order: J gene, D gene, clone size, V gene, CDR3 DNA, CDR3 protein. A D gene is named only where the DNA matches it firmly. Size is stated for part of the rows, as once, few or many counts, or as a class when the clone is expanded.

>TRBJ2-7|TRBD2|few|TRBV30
TGTGCCTGGAGCGGGACTAGCGGGAGATACTACGAGCAGTACTTC
CAWSGTSGRYYEQYF
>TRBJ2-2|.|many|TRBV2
TGTGCCAGCAGTACGGACAGACCGAACACCGGGGAGCTGTTTTTT
CASSTDRPNTGELFF
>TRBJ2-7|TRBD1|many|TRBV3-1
TGTGCCAGCAGCCACTATGCCGGGACAGGGAAGGGCGAGCAGTACTTC
CASSHYAGTGKGEQYF
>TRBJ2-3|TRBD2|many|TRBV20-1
TGCAGTGCTAGAGATCTCGCGGCGGGAGGTCAGACAGATACGCAGTATTTT
CSARDLAAGGQTDTQYF
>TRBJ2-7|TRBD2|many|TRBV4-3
TGCGCCAGCAGCCAAGATGGACTAGCGGGAGACCCAGGCGAGCAGTACTTC
CASSQDGLAGDPGEQYF
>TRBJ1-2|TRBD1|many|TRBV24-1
TGTGCCACCAGCCTGACAGGGGGCGGAGGCTACACCTTC
CATSLTGGGGYTF
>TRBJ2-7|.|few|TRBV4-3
TGCGCCAGCAGCCCCTCCCAAACCTACGAGCAGTACTTC
CASSPSQTYEQYF
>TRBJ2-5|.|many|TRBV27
TGTGCCAGCAGCCTGCGGGGGCCACAAGAGACCCAGTACTTC
CASSLRGPQETQYF
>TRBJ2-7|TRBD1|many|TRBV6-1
TGTGCCAGCAGTGAATATGGGACAGATCCCTACGAGCAGTACTTC
CASSEYGTDPYEQYF
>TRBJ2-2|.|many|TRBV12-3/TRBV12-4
TGTGCCAGCAGTTTTACCAGGACAATGAACACCGGGGAGCTGTTTTTT
CASSFTRTMNTGELFF
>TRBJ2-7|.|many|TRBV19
TGTGCCAGTAGTATGAGCTGGCACTCTTTGCTGGGGCACTACGAGCAGTACTTC
CASSMSWHSLLGHYEQYF
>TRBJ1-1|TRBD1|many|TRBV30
TGTGCCTGGGAAGCCCACAGGGGCGCATACACTGAAGCTTTCTTT
CAWEAHRGAYTEAFF
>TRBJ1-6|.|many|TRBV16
TGTGCCAGCAGCCGACGCGGTCCCGTCAATAATTCACCCCTCCACTTT
CASSRRGPVNNSPLHF
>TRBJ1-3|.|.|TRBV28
TGTGCCAGCAGCTACCTCCCGGGGGGCTCTGGAAACACCATATATTTT
CASSYLPGGSGNTIYF
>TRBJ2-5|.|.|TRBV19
TGTGCCAGTAGTATATGGGGCAGCCAAGAGACCCAGTACTTC
CASSIWGSQETQYF
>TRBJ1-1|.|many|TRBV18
TGTGCCAGCTCACCAGCTCTGGGCCACACTGAAGCTTTCTTT
CASSPALGHTEAFF
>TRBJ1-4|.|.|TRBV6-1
TGTGCCAGCAGTGAAGTAGGAGCGGGGGCAACTAATGAAAAACTGTTTTTT
CASSEVGAGATNEKLFF
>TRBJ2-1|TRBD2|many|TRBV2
TGTGCCAGCAGTACCGGGACTAGCAGCAATGAGCAGTTCTTC
CASSTGTSSNEQFF
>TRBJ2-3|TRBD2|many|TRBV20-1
TGCAGTGCTACACTGGGACTAGCGGGAGGAGATACGCAGTATTTT
CSATLGLAGGDTQYF
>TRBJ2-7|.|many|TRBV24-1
TGTGCCACCAGTGACTCGGACCTCTACGAGCAGTACTTC
CATSDSDLYEQYF
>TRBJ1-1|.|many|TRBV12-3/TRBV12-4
TGTGCCAGCAACCCCCGGGACGGGAACACTGAAGCTTTCTTT
CASNPRDGNTEAFF
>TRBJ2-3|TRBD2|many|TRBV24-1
TGTGCCACCAGTGACCCGACGACTAGCGGGGGGGGCACAGATACGCAGTATTTT
CATSDPTTSGGGTDTQYF
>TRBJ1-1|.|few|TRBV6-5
TGTGCCAGCAGTTACCGGGCAGTAGCTTTCTTT
CASSYRAVAFF
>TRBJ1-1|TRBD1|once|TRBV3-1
TGTGCCAGCAGCCAAGATAGGGGGCGGCCTGAAGCTTTCTTT
CASSQDRGRPEAFF
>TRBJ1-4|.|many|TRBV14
TGTGCCAGCAGCCAAAACACGGACGAAAAACTGTTTTTT
CASSQNTDEKLFF
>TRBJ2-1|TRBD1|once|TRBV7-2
TGTGCCAGCAGCTTAGAGGACAGGGACCACGAGCAGTTCTTC
CASSLEDRDHEQFF
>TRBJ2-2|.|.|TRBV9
TGTGCCAGCAGCACCACCGGGACACGAATTACCGGGGAGCTGTTTTTT
CASSTTGTRITGELFF
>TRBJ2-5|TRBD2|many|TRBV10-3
TGTGCCATCAGTGAGAGGCTAGCGGAAGAGACCCAGTACTTC
CAISERLAEETQYF
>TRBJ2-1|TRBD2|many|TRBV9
TGTGCCAGCAGCGTAGGGGGACTAGCGAACAATGAGCAGTTCTTC
CASSVGGLANNEQFF
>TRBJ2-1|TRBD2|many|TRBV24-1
TGTGCCACCAGTGATAAGTGGTTGACTAGCGGGAGGATCTATGAGCAGTTCTTC
CATSDKWLTSGRIYEQFF
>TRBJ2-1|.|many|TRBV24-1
TGTGCCACCAGTGATTTTGGCGGGTCCTACAATGAGCAGTTCTTC
CATSDFGGSYNEQFF
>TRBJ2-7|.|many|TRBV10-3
TGTGCCATCAGTGAGTATGGCTCGGTCTACGAGCAGTACTTC
CAISEYGSVYEQYF
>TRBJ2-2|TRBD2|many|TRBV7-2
TGTGCCAGCAGTTCTGGCTCGAGGGGACTAGCGGGACCCCGGAACACCGGGGAGCTGTTTTTT
CASSSGSRGLAGPRNTGELFF
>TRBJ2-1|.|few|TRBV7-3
TGTGCCAGCAGCTCGGGTTGGGAGGATGAGCAGTTCTTC
CASSSGWEDEQFF
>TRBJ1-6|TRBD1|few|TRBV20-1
TGCAGTGCTAGAACAGGGGGACTAATTTCACCCCTCCACTTT
CSARTGGLISPLHF
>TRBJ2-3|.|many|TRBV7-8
TGTGCCAGCAGTAGTTGGACGGTCCCCACAGCAGATACGCAGTATTTT
CASSSWTVPTADTQYF
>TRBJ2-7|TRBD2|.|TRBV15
TGTGCCACCAGCACATCTAGCGGGAGGGCCGGGTACGAGCAGTACTTC
CATSTSSGRAGYEQYF
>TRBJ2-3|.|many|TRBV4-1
TGCGCCAGCAGTAGTAGTCCCGTAGATACGCAGTATTTT
CASSSSPVDTQYF
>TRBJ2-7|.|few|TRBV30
TGTGCCTGGAGTATACAGGGCAACGAGCAGTACTTC
CAWSIQGNEQYF
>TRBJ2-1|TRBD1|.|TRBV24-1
TGTGCCACCAGTGATTCACAATCCGGGACAGACTACAATGAGCAGTTCTTC
CATSDSQSGTDYNEQFF
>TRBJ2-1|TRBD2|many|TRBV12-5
TGTGCTAGTGCCCCCGAAGCGGGAGGGCCCGGGGAGCAGTTCTTC
CASAPEAGGPGEQFF
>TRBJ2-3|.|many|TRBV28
TGTGCCAGCAGCACGGGGGTAAATACGCAGTATTTT
CASSTGVNTQYF
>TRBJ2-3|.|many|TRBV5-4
TGTGCCAGCAGCTTGGAACAGATTGTAGATACGCAGTATTTT
CASSLEQIVDTQYF
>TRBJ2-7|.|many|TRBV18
TGTGCCAGCTCACTCGAAATGACCTACGAGCAGTACTTC
CASSLEMTYEQYF
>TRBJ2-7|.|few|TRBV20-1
TGCAGTGCCGAGGAGCGATACGAGCAGTACTTC
CSAEERYEQYF